A selection of T cell receptor beta chains follows, all from one sample in a study of cytomegalovirus exposure and HLA in healthy donors. The method was immunoSEQ multiplex PCR; TCRdb's version includes in-frame clones alone and lacks a portion of them. The sample contains approximately 190,000 clones, around 90% of which appear only once. The sequenced material came from PBMCs. The receptors stem from a boy between 2 and 10 years old in good health and CMV-seronegative. Each CDR3 is given with its conserved first and last residue. Each record gives: CDR3 length, clone size, D gene, J gene, V gene, CDR3 DNA, CDR3 protein. A D gene is named only where the DNA matches it firmly. The listing skips clone size in some rows; elsewhere it reads once, few, many or a size class.

length: 15
size: once
D: .
J: TRBJ1-4
V: TRBV2
DNA: TGTGCCACCAGCAGGGAACAGCCAACTAATGAAAAACTGTTTTTT
CDR3: CATSREQPTNEKLFF

length: 15
size: .
D: .
J: TRBJ1-1
V: TRBV5-5
DNA: TGTGCCAGCAGCTTGGGGCCGGACTCAGGCACTGAAGCTTTCTTT
CDR3: CASSLGPDSGTEAFF

length: 13
size: .
D: .
J: TRBJ2-1
V: TRBV28
DNA: TGTGCCAGCAGTTTCACTAGCTACAATGAGCAGTTCTTC
CDR3: CASSFTSYNEQFF

length: 19
size: .
D: TRBD1
J: TRBJ1-2
V: TRBV5-1
DNA: TGCGCCAGCAGCCTAAGAACCCCCGGGACAGGGGATTCGGGCTATGGCTACACCTTC
CDR3: CASSLRTPGTGDSGYGYTF

length: 14
size: .
D: .
J: TRBJ1-1
V: TRBV11-2
DNA: TGTGCCAGCAGCCGGAGGGGAACGGACACTGAAGCTTTCTTT
CDR3: CASSRRGTDTEAFF

length: 15
size: .
D: TRBD1
J: TRBJ2-7
V: TRBV5-1
DNA: TGCGCCAGCAGCTTTTTACAGGGGGGTCCCTACGAGCAGTACTTC
CDR3: CASSFLQGGPYEQYF

length: 15
size: once
D: TRBD2
J: TRBJ2-1
V: TRBV5-1
DNA: TGCGCCAGCAGCCGAACTAGCGGAACCTACAATGAGCAGTTCTTC
CDR3: CASSRTSGTYNEQFF

length: 16
size: .
D: TRBD2
J: TRBJ2-3
V: TRBV5-1
DNA: TGCGCCAGCAGCTTGGCCAGCACTAGCGGCGGGGATACGCAGTATTTT
CDR3: CASSLASTSGGDTQYF

length: 12
size: .
D: TRBD1
J: TRBJ1-5
V: TRBV27
DNA: TGTGCCACCCGGACAGGATTCCAGCCCCAGCATTTT
CDR3: CATRTGFQPQHF

length: 23
size: .
D: .
J: TRBJ1-6
V: TRBV12-1
DNA: TGTGCCAGCAGCACTACAACTGGGGGGAGGACAGGGTGGACGAGCTCCTATAATTCACCCCTCCACTTT
CDR3: CASSTTTGGRTGWTSSYNSPLHF

length: 11
size: .
D: .
J: TRBJ1-5
V: TRBV20-1
DNA: TGCAGTGCTAGAGATCCCCTTACACAGCATTTT
CDR3: CSARDPLTQHF

length: 17
size: .
D: TRBD1
J: TRBJ2-1
V: TRBV27
DNA: TGTGCCAGCAGTCGCTGGAGTGGACAGGGTCTTGTGAATGAGCAGTTCTTC
CDR3: CASSRWSGQGLVNEQFF

length: 15
size: .
D: .
J: TRBJ2-7
V: TRBV19
DNA: TGTGCCAGTAGTATGGGGCAGGGGAAGTCGCGGGAGCAGTACTTC
CDR3: CASSMGQGKSREQYF

length: 11
size: .
D: .
J: TRBJ1-3
V: TRBV7-9
DNA: TGTTCCAGCAGCTCCGGGAGATCCATATATTTT
CDR3: CSSSSGRSIYF

length: 14
size: .
D: .
J: TRBJ2-1
V: TRBV5-1
DNA: TGCGCCAGCAGCTTGGGGTACCTTAGTAATGAGCAGTTCTTC
CDR3: CASSLGYLSNEQFF

length: 13
size: .
D: .
J: TRBJ2-1
V: TRBV28
DNA: TGTGCCACCACGGGGGTAAACTACAATGAGCAGTTCTTC
CDR3: CATTGVNYNEQFF